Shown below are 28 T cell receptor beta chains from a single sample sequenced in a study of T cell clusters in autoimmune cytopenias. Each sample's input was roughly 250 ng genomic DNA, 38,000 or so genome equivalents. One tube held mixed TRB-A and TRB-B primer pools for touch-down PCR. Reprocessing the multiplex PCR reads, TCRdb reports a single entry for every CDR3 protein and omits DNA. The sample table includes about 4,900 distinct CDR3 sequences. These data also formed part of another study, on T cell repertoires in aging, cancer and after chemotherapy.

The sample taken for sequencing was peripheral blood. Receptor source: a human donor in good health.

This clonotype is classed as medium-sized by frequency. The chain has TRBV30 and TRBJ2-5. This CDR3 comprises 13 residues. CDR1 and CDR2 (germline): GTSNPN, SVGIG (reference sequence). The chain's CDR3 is CAWSGQIQETQYF.

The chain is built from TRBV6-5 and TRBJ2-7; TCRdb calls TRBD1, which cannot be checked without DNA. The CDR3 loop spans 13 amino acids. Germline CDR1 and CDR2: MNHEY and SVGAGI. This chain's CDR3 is CASRIRGAGEQYF.

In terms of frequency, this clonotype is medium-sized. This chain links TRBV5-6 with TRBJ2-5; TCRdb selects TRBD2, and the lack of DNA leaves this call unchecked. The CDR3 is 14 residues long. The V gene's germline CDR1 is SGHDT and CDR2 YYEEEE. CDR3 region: CASSRFEGGETQYF. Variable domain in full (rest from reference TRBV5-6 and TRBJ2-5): DAGVTQSPTHLIKTRGQQVTLRCSPKSGHDTVSWYQQALGQGPQFIFQYYEEEERQRGNFPDRFSGHQFPNYSSELNVNALLLGDSALYLCASSRFEGGETQYFGPGTRLLVL.

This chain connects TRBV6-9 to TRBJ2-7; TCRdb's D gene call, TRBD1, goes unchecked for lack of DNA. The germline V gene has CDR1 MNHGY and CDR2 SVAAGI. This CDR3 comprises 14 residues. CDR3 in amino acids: CASTSSWGGREQYF.

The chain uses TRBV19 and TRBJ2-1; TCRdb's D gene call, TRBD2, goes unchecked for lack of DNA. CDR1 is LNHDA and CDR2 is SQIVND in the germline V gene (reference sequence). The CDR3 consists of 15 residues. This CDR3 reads CASSMGPLAGGPAFF. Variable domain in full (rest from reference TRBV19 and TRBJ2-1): DGGITQSPKYLFRKEGQNVTLSCEQNLNHDAMYWYRQDPGQGLRLIYYSQIVNDFQKGDIAEGYSVSREKKESFPLTVTSAQKNPTAFYLCASSMGPLAGGPAFFGPGTRLTVL.

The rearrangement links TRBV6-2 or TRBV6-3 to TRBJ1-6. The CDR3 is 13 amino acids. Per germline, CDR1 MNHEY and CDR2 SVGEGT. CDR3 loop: CASSYSRNSPLHF.

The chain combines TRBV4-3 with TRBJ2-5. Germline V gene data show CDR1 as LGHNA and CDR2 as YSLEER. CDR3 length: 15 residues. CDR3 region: CASSQERGTAETQYF.

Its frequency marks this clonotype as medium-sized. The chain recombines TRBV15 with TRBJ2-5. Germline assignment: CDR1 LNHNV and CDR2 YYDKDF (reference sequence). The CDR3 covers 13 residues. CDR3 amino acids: CATSRRTLETQYF.

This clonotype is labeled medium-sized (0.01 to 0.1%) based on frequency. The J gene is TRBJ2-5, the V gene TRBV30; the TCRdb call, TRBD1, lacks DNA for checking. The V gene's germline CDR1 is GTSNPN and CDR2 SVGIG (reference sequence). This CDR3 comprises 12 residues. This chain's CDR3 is CAWNRGGETQYF.

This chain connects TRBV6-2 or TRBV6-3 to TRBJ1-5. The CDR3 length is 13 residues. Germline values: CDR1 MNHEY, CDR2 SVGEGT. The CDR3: CASMWGGNQPQHF.

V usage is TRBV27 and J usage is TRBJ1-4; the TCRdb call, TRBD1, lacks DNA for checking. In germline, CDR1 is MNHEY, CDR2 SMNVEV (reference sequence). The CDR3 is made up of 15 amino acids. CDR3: CASSLWTGGVEKLFF.

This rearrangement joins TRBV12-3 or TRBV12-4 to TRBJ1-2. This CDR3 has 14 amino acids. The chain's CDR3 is CASSLGGQAGGYTF.

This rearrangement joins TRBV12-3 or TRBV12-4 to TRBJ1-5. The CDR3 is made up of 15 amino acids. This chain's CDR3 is CASSQHGSSNQPQHF.

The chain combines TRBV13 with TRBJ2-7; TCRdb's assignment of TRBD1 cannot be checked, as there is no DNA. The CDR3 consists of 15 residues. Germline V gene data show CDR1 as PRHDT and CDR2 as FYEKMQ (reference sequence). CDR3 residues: CASRNYGTGTHEQYF.

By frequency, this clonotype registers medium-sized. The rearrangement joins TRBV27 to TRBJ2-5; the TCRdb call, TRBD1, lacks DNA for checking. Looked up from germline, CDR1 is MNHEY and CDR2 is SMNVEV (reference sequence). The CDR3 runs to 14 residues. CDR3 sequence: CASGRTDQQETQYF.

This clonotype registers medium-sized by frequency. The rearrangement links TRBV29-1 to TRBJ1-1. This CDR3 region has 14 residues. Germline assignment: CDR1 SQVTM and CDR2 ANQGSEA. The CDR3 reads CSVAQVNMNTEAFF.

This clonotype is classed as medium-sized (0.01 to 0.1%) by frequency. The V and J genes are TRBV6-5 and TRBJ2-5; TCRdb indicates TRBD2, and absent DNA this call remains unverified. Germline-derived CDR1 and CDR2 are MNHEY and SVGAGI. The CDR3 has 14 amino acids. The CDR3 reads CASSYERQQETQYF.

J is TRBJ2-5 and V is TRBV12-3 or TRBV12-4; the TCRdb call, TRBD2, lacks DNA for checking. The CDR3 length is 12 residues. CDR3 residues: CASRWEGETQYF.

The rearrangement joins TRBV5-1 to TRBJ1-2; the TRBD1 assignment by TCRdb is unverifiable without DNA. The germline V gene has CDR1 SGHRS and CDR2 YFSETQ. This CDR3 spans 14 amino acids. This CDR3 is CASSLDRTGPGYTF. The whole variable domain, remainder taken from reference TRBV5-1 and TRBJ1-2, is KAGVTQTPRYLIKTRGQQVTLSCSPISGHRSVSWYQQTPGQGLQFLFEYFSETQRNKGNFPGRFSGRQFSNSRSEMNVSTLELGDSALYLCASSLDRTGPGYTFGSGTRLTVV.

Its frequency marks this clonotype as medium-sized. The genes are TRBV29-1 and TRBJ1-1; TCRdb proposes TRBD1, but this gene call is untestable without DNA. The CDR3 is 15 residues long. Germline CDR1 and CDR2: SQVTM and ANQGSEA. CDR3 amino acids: CSAGRGSYMNTEAFF.

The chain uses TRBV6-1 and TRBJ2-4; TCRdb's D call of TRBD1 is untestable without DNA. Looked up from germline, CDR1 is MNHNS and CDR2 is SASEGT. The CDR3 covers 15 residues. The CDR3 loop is CASSPQGAAKNIQYF.

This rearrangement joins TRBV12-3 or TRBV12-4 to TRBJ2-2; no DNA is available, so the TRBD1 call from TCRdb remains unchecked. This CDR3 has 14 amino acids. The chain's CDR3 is CASSSTGGRGELFF.

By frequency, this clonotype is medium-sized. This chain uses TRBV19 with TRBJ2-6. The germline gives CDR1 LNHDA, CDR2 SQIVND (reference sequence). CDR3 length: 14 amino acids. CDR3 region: CASSIVSGANVLTF.

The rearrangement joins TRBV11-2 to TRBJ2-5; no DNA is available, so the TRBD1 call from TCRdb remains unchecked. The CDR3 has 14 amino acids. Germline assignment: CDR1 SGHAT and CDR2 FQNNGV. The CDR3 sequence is CASSFGTTQETQYF.

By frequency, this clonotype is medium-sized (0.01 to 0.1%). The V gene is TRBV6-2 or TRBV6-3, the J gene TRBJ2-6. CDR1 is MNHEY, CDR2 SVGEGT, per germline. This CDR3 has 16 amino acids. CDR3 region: CASLTPQGSGANVLTF.

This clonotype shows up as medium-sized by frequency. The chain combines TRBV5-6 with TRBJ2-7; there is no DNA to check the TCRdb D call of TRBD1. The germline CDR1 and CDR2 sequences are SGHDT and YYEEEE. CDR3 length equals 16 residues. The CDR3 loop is CASSLAGARVPYEQYF.

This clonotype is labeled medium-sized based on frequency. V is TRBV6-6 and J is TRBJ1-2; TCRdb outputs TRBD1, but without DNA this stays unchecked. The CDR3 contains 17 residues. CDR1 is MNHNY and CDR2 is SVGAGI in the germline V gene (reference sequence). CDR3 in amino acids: CASSYPEDPGANYGYTF.

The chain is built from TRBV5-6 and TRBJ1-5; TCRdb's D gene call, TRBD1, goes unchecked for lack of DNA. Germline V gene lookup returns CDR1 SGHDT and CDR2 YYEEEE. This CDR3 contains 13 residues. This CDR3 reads CASSLRDYQPQHF.